Listed below are T cell receptor beta chains from one sample, sequenced in a study of radiation and T cells in renal cell carcinoma. The repertoire was sequenced with immunoSEQ multiplex PCR; TCRdb's copy has only in-frame clones and lacks some. Found here are 130,000 to 150,000 clones, 86% of them singletons; the top ten hold around a sixth. The input for sequencing was blood, taken from a patient whose treatment included radiotherapy and nephrectomy. The source of these receptors is a woman in her 50s with renal cell carcinoma. The CDR3 runs from the conserved cysteine through the conserved F or W. D genes are given only for firm matches. The size of a clone is reported for some rows only, either as once, few or many, or as a class for expanded clones.

. | . | TRBJ2-6 | TRBV19 | TGTGCCAGTCGGACTGCTGGGGCCAACGTCCTGACTTTC | CASRTAGANVLTF
. | . | TRBJ1-4 | TRBV28 | TGTGCCAGTGGGAATGAAAAACTGTTTTTT | CASGNEKLFF
. | once | TRBJ1-1 | TRBV15 | TGTGCCACCAGCGTAGCACAGGGCATGAACACTGAAGCTTTCTTT | CATSVAQGMNTEAFF
TRBD1 | . | TRBJ2-7 | TRBV5-4 | TGTGCCAGCAGCTTGCGGACAGGGTCCTCCGAGCAGTACTTC | CASSLRTGSSEQYF
. | . | TRBJ1-1 | TRBV30 | TGTGCCTGGAGCCATGGTTTGAACACTGAAGCTTTCTTT | CAWSHGLNTEAFF
. | . | TRBJ2-5 | TRBV6-6 | TGTGCCAGCAGGACCAGTGCGCTGAGCCAAGAGACCCAGTACTTC | CASRTSALSQETQYF
. | once | TRBJ1-1 | TRBV19 | TGTGCCAGTAGTCAGGGGATAAACACTGAAGCTTTCTTT | CASSQGINTEAFF
TRBD2 | . | TRBJ2-1 | TRBV28 | TGTGCCAGCAGTCCCACTAGCGGCCCCTACAATGAGCAGTTCTTC | CASSPTSGPYNEQFF
. | . | TRBJ1-2 | TRBV11-1 | TGTGCCAGCAGCTTAGACAGGGCGGATGGCTACACCTTC | CASSLDRADGYTF
. | . | TRBJ2-3 | TRBV18 | TGTGCCAGCTCACCCCCGCTCACAGATACGCAGTATTTT | CASSPPLTDTQYF
TRBD1 | . | TRBJ2-1 | TRBV5-1 | TGCGCCAGCAGCCGGGACAGGGTTCGAAATGAGCAGTTCTTC | CASSRDRVRNEQFF
. | . | TRBJ2-7 | TRBV7-7 | TGTGCTAGCAGCCTGTTAAAGGGGAGAAGCTCCTACGAGCAGTACTTC | CASSLLKGRSSYEQYF
TRBD1 | . | TRBJ2-1 | TRBV7-3 | TGTGCCAGCAGCATCCGGGACAGGAACAATGAGCAGTTCTTC | CASSIRDRNNEQFF
. | . | TRBJ2-7 | TRBV30 | TGTGCCTGGCACAGATCCTACGAGCAGTACTTC | CAWHRSYEQYF
TRBD1 | . | TRBJ1-2 | TRBV5-4 | TGTGCCAGCAGCGTAGATCCCGGGACAGGGGTTGGATATGGCTACACCTTC | CASSVDPGTGVGYGYTF
. | . | TRBJ2-6 | TRBV5-4 | TGTGCCAGCAGCTTGGGTGGGAGTCTTGGGGCCAACGTCCTGACTTTC | CASSLGGSLGANVLTF
TRBD1 | few | TRBJ1-2 | TRBV19 | TGTGCCAGTAGTAAGGGACAGCCCTATGGCTACACCTTC | CASSKGQPYGYTF
TRBD2 | few | TRBJ2-3 | TRBV5-1 | TGCGCCAGCAGCTTGGGAGCGGGAGCAGATACGCAGTATTTT | CASSLGAGADTQYF
. | . | TRBJ2-7 | TRBV28 | TGTGCCAGCAGTTTGCAGGGTAGTCGGGCGAACTACGAGCAGTACTTC | CASSLQGSRANYEQYF
. | . | TRBJ1-2 | TRBV7-2 | TGTGCCAGCAGCCCCCGACGGGGCTATGGCTACACCTTC | CASSPRRGYGYTF
TRBD1 | many | TRBJ1-1 | TRBV7-9 | TGTGCCAGCAGCCGGACAGGGTCGAACACTGAAGCTTTCTTT | CASSRTGSNTEAFF
. | . | TRBJ1-5 | TRBV7-9 | TGTGCCAGCAGCAGAGGCGGGGGGCCCCAGCATTTT | CASSRGGGPQHF
TRBD2 | . | TRBJ2-3 | TRBV10-3 | TGTGCCGTAACTAGCGGGGCGGGGGATACGCAGTATTTT | CAVTSGAGDTQYF
. | once | TRBJ1-2 | TRBV6-1 | TGTGCCAGCAGCCCGGACTTTACCTATGGCTACACCTTC | CASSPDFTYGYTF
. | . | TRBJ2-7 | TRBV18 | TGTGCCAGCTCACCACTCGGGAGATCCTACGAGCAGTACTTC | CASSPLGRSYEQYF
TRBD1 | . | TRBJ1-2 | TRBV10-1 | TGCGCCAGCAGCATCGACAGGGACTTTGGCTACACCTTC | CASSIDRDFGYTF
. | . | TRBJ1-2 | TRBV9 | TGTGCCAGCAGCTTACCGGATGCAACGGATGGCTACACCTTC | CASSLPDATDGYTF
TRBD1 | . | TRBJ2-1 | TRBV5-6 | TGTGCCAGCAGCTTTCCTAGGGACAGGGGGGGCAATGAGCAGTTCTTC | CASSFPRDRGGNEQFF
TRBD1 | . | TRBJ1-1 | TRBV19 | TGTGCCAGTAGTATACCAAGACAGGGGACAACTGAAGCTTTCTTT | CASSIPRQGTTEAFF
TRBD1 | . | TRBJ1-3 | TRBV15 | TGTGCCACCAGCAGAGGACAGGGGACGCTCGGAAACACCATATATTTT | CATSRGQGTLGNTIYF
TRBD1 | . | TRBJ1-5 | TRBV7-8 | TGTGCCAGCAGCTGGAATGGACAGGGTGGGAATCAGCCCCAGCATTTT | CASSWNGQGGNQPQHF
. | once | TRBJ2-2 | TRBV6-1 | TGTGCCAGCAGTGAACACGGGAACACCGGGGAGCTGTTTTTT | CASSEHGNTGELFF
. | few | TRBJ1-5 | TRBV30 | TGTGCCTGGAGGGGCCAGTCTAGCAATCAGCCCCAGCATTTT | CAWRGQSSNQPQHF
. | . | TRBJ1-2 | TRBV7-2 | TGTGCCAGCAGCTTAGTTGAGGTGGTCTATGGCTACACCTTC | CASSLVEVVYGYTF
TRBD2 | . | TRBJ2-2 | TRBV5-1 | TGCGCCAGCAGCTTGGACGGGCGCGCGGGGGCCGGGGAGCTGTTTTTT | CASSLDGRAGAGELFF
. | . | TRBJ1-1 | TRBV5-8 | TGTGCCAGCAGCTTGGGGGGGGTGAACACTGAAGCTTTCTTT | CASSLGGVNTEAFF
. | . | TRBJ2-5 | TRBV5-4 | TGTGCCAGCAGCTTGGCGGGAACAGGGGAGACCCAGTACTTC | CASSLAGTGETQYF
. | . | TRBJ1-2 | TRBV13 | TGTGCCAGCAGCTTACAGGCAGGGTACGGCTACACCTTC | CASSLQAGYGYTF
. | few | TRBJ1-2 | TRBV27 | TGTGCCAGCAGTTTAAGGAGGGGTTATGGCTACACCTTC | CASSLRRGYGYTF
. | . | TRBJ1-2 | TRBV20-1 | TGCAGTGCTGGGGGGCGCTATGGCTACACCTTC | CSAGGRYGYTF
. | once | TRBJ1-2 | TRBV11-2 | TGTGCCAGCAGCTTAGAATGGCTTGGGGATGGCTACACCTTC | CASSLEWLGDGYTF
. | few | TRBJ1-4 | TRBV2 | TGTGCCAGCAGATTCGTGGATTCGAGTGAAAAACTGTTTTTT | CASRFVDSSEKLFF